Sequencing of this T cell receptor beta chain was carried out in a study of beta chain features in type 1 diabetes. This clone was seen more than once but under ten times. Sequenced material consisted of expressed TCRB transcripts (all of the isolated RNA was reverse transcribed). Repertoires were generated with immunoSEQ multiplex PCR, while TCRdb's copy carries only in-frame clones and drops some. The table shows about 350,000 clones, with less than 20% occurring only once. Germline V lookup: CDR1 MNHEY, CDR2 SMNVEV (reference sequence). The CDR3 consists of 13 residues. The V end was cut by 6 bases, the J end by 8 bases, with 16 bases between.

The rearrangement joins TRBV27 to TRBJ2-5; possibly TRBD1 for D (5 bases). This TCR was recovered from a woman between 18 and 29 years old in good health. Sequencing was carried out using naive CD4+ T cells from blood. Here the CDR3 reads CASSSGRVITQYF. The CDR3, as DNA: TGTGCCAGCAGCTCGGGCAGGGTCATTACCCAGTACTTC.